This TCR beta chain originates from a study of blood T cell repertoires in COVID-19. Overall study: T cells, B-cell-depleted T cells, or PBMCs supplied cDNA or gDNA.

Some clones are missing from TCRdb's copy, which holds only in-frame ones; the method was immunoSEQ multiplex PCR. The sample includes fewer than 450,000 clones, under 95% seen only once; the top ten take around 3.5%. After removal of 0 bases from V and 7 bases from J, the junction contained 10 bases not matched to a gene. CDR1 and CDR2 (germline): MNHEY, SVGAGI. The CDR3 covers 16 residues. This receptor was obtained from a woman between 18 and 30 years old who had recovered from COVID-19. The rearrangement joins TRBV6-5 to TRBJ2-7, with TRBD2 matching over 9 bases. Sequenced sample: peripheral blood. The CDR3 region has the DNA TGTGCCAGCAGTTACTCGTTATTAGCGGGAGTGGGAGAGCAGTACGTC. Residues: CASSYSLLAGVGEQYV.